Reported below is one T cell receptor beta chain. Its matching antigen is unknown. Trimming took off 0 bases at V and 6 bases at J, with 4 bases between the two ends. Germline loops: CDR1 SGHDT, CDR2 YYEEEE. CDR3 length: 13 residues. This specimen belongs to a study of T cell responses to AZD1222 COVID-19 vaccine. The study, taken as a whole, reports: Spike-specific TCR breadth rose after two AZD1222 doses, and depth rose as well.

TCRdb's copy holds only in-frame clones and misses some; the assay was immunoSEQ multiplex PCR. This repertoire shows about 120,000 clones, about 88% found once; its top ten account for 2.4%. The sequencing used peripheral blood, collected on day 0 of AZD1222 vaccination. The chain employs TRBV5-6 and TRBJ1-6; D remains unclear. The sequence came from an adult in good health. The CDR3 here is CASSLDPNSPLHF. DNA for the CDR3: TGTGCCAGCAGCTTGGACCCTAATTCACCCCTCCACTTT.